This TCR beta chain was recorded in a study of human T cells and chemical hapten exposure. Study results and limitations: While controls formed fewer of them, expanded TCRs formed significantly more large CDR3 similarity clusters.

This clonotype was seen ten or more times. Its antigen is as yet unknown. Individual cDNA molecules each carried unique molecular identifiers attached by the library. TCRdb itself ran the RACE reads through MiXCR, one entry per CDR3 protein. This repertoire shows nearly 350,000 distinct CDR3 sequences, around 7% found once; its top ten account for more than 7%. The time point was: patch test 1, 2 weeks after DPC sensitization. The treatment denotes: therapeutic diphenylcyclopropenone sensitization with weekly scalp DPC. At every patch-test visit, blood was drawn before the patch test was applied. The CDR3 spans 18 residues. Germline V gene data show CDR1 as LGHDT and CDR2 as YNNKEL (reference sequence). Trimming removed 3 bases from V and 8 bases from J; junction bases left unmatched: 10.

The starting material was whole blood, obtained in connection with sensitization to the hapten diphenylcyclopropenone (DPC). The receptor's source is a woman aged 18 to 35 with alopecia areata. Some clones in this sample may be carry-over from other donors' samples. This chain uses TRBV3-1 with TRBJ2-1, with 16 bases aligning to TRBD2. Written as DNA, the CDR3 is TGTGCCAGCAGCCACGGGACTAGCGGGGGGGCCCAAGGCCATGAGCAGTTCTTC. Translated: CASSHGTSGGAQGHEQFF.